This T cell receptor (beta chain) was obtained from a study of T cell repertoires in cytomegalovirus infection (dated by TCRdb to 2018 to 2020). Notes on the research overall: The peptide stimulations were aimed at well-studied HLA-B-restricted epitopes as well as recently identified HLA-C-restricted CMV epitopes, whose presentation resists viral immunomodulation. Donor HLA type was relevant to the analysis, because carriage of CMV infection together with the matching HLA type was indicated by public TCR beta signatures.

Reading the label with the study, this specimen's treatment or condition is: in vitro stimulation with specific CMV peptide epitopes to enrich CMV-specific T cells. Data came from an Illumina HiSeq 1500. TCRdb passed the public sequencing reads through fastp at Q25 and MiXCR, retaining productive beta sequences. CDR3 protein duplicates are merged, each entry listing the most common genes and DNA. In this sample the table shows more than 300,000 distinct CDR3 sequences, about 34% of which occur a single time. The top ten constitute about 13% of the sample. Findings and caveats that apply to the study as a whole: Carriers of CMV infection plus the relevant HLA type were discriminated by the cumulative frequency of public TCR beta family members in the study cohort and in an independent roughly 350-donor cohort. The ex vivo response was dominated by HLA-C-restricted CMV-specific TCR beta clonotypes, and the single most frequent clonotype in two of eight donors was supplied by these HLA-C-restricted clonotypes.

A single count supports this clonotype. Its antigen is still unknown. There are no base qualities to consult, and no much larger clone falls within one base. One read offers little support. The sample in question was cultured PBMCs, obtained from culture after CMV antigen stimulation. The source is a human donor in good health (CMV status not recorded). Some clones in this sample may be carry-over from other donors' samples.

The DNA reads TGTGCCAGCAGCTCACTAGCTGTTGAGCAGTTCTTC. This sequence encodes CASSSLAVEQFF. The sequence is built from TRBV7-2 and TRBJ2-1; TRBD2 is a possible D gene, resting on 6 matching bases. Inclusive of the bounding cysteine and phenylalanine, the CDR3 is 12 residues long. Of all the DNA, just the CDR3 is kept, 36 bases in frame from base 1. The trim is 4 bases for V and 9 bases for J, with a gap of 10 bases between the germline ends. CDR1 SGHTA and CDR2 FQGNSA are derived from the germline V gene.